The rows below give T cell receptor beta chains drawn from one sample of a study of long-term antiretroviral therapy in people with HIV. The protocol was immunoSEQ multiplex PCR, while the TCRdb copy is restricted to in-frame clones and leaves out a portion. There are roughly 26,000 clones in the sample; roughly 94% occur only once, and approximately 2.2% lies in the top ten. The sample was unsorted PBMCs, taken 4.9 years after starting antiretroviral therapy. These TCRs come from a woman in her 50s with HIV. The CDR3 runs from the conserved cysteine through the conserved F or W. D genes are given only for firm matches. Clone size appears in some rows only: once, few, many, or a class for an expanded clone.

TRBV7-2	.	.	TRBJ2-5	CASSLVRETQYF	TGTGCCAGCAGCTTAGTGCGGGAGACCCAGTACTTC
TRBV13	.	once	TRBJ1-2	CASSFPQGRGYTF	TGTGCCAGCAGCTTCCCACAGGGACGTGGCTACACCTTC
TRBV6-5	.	.	TRBJ2-4	CASSYTAKNIQYF	TGTGCCAGCAGTTACACAGCCAAAAACATTCAGTACTTC
TRBV18	TRBD1	.	TRBJ1-5	CASSLQGALPYSNQPQHF	TGTGCCAGCTCACTTCAGGGGGCTCTGCCGTATAGCAATCAGCCCCAGCATTTT
TRBV29-1	TRBD2	.	TRBJ2-1	CSGGEGLQFF	TGCAGCGGGGGGGAGGGGCTGCAGTTCTTC
TRBV7-7	TRBD1	.	TRBJ2-1	CASSLVPGGQGNEQFF	TGTGCTAGCAGCTTAGTCCCGGGGGGACAGGGCAATGAGCAGTTCTTC
TRBV6-5	.	.	TRBJ2-3	CASSRAYRGDTQYF	TGTGCCAGCAGCCGGGCATATAGGGGGGATACGCAGTATTTT
TRBV28	TRBD1	.	TRBJ2-7	CASSTGQGGYEQYF	TGTGCCAGCAGCACCGGACAGGGTGGCTACGAGCAGTACTTC
TRBV7-8	.	once	TRBJ2-4	CASSLGNLVGLGNIQYF	TGTGCCAGCAGCCTAGGTAACCTGGTTGGGTTAGGAAACATTCAGTACTTC
TRBV6-1	TRBD1	.	TRBJ2-7	CASDREHHEQYF	TGTGCCAGCGACAGGGAACACCACGAGCAGTACTTC
TRBV5-5	.	.	TRBJ2-7	CASSLHYRQDSYEQYF	TGTGCCAGCAGCCTACACTATCGACAGGACTCCTACGAGCAGTACTTC
TRBV6-5	.	.	TRBJ2-6	CASSYKSSGANVLTF	TGTGCCAGCAGTTACAAGTCCTCTGGGGCCAACGTCCTGACTTTC
TRBV28	.	.	TRBJ2-2	CASTGPNTGELFF	TGTGCCAGCACTGGTCCGAACACCGGGGAGCTGTTTTTT
TRBV18	TRBD1	few	TRBJ1-1	CASSPPTGAAFF	TGTGCCAGCTCACCACCGACAGGGGCAGCTTTCTTT
TRBV6-6	.	.	TRBJ2-5	CASSYGDLAATQYF	TGTGCCAGCAGTTACGGAGACCTCGCTGCGACCCAGTACTTC
TRBV28	TRBD1	.	TRBJ1-5	CASRQGTGPNQPQHF	TGTGCCAGCAGGCAAGGGACAGGGCCAAATCAGCCCCAGCATTTT
TRBV4-3	.	.	TRBJ2-3	CASSPAGPDTQYF	TGCGCCAGCAGCCCGGCCGGTCCGGATACGCAGTATTTT
TRBV4-1	TRBD2	.	TRBJ2-3	CASSLGLAGGPGTDTQYF	TGCGCCAGCAGCCTCGGACTAGCGGGAGGGCCCGGCACAGATACGCAGTATTTT
TRBV6-5	.	.	TRBJ1-2	CASSPGRFEHGYTF	TGTGCCAGCAGTCCCGGGCGTTTTGAACATGGCTACACCTTC
TRBV19	.	.	TRBJ1-3	CASSISWHYSGNTIYF	TGTGCCAGTAGTATATCGTGGCACTACTCTGGAAACACCATATATTTT
TRBV5-1	.	.	TRBJ2-3	CASSLGWDTDTQYF	TGCGCCAGCAGCTTGGGATGGGACACAGATACGCAGTATTTT
TRBV25-1	.	.	TRBJ1-2	CASSESLGANYGYTF	TGTGCCAGCAGTGAATCCTTAGGGGCTAACTATGGCTACACCTTC
TRBV2	.	.	TRBJ2-1	CASRDPKASSYNEQFF	TGTGCCAGCAGAGACCCGAAAGCTAGCTCCTACAATGAGCAGTTCTTC
TRBV13	TRBD2	.	TRBJ2-1	CASRRAGEPDNEQFF	TGTGCCAGCAGGAGAGCGGGAGAGCCCGACAATGAGCAGTTCTTC
TRBV27	.	.	TRBJ1-1	CASSSPGAGTEAFF	TGTGCCAGCAGTTCGCCCGGGGCCGGCACTGAAGCTTTCTTT
TRBV4-1	TRBD2	.	TRBJ2-7	CASSQNHPAGLAVYEQYF	TGCGCCAGCAGCCAGAATCATCCTGCAGGACTAGCGGTCTACGAGCAGTACTTC
TRBV7-8	.	.	TRBJ2-7	CASSVTGSYEQYF	TGTGCCAGCTCGGTGACAGGATCCTACGAGCAGTACTTC
TRBV9	.	.	TRBJ2-7	CASSVGDAGYEQYF	TGTGCCAGCAGCGTAGGTGACGCAGGCTACGAGCAGTACTTC
TRBV5-1	TRBD1	.	TRBJ2-2	CASSLGQGANTGELFF	TGCGCCAGCAGCTTGGGACAGGGGGCGAACACCGGGGAGCTGTTTTTT
TRBV19	TRBD1	.	TRBJ1-5	CASRGQASNQPQHF	TGTGCCAGTAGGGGACAGGCTAGCAATCAGCCCCAGCATTTT
TRBV6-5	TRBD1	.	TRBJ1-2	CASSLQGGGYTF	TGTGCCAGCAGTTTACAAGGGGGCGGCTACACCTTC